The sequence of this T cell receptor beta chain was determined in a study of response to subunit inactivated influenza vaccine. Overall study results and limits: A suggestion made by the authors is that each seasonal influenza vaccination recruits few new T cells.

The CDR3 consists of 16 residues. The V gene's germline CDR1 is KGHSH and CDR2 LQKENI. V was pared by 0 bases and J by 7 bases, with 16 bases between. On this clonotype itself: No antigen is known for it.

From the RT-PCR reads, TCRdb called clonotypes with MiXCR, one entry per CDR3 protein. The data hold hundreds of thousands of distinct CDR3 sequences, with about 14% observed a single time. Sample: PBMCs from blood, taken roughly 2 weeks before vaccination. This chain uses TRBV18 with TRBJ2-1; D may be TRBD1 (6 bases). This TCR was sampled from a man between 45 and 60 years old who received an inactivated influenza vaccine. The CDR3 nucleotides read TGTGCCAGCTCACCACCGATGTCAGGGGTAGGAAATGAGCAGTTCTTC. Protein sequence: CASSPPMSGVGNEQFF.